The 12 T cell receptor beta chains in this list originate from one sample, sequenced in a study of T cells expressing NK-cell markers. TCRdb re-called the 5' RACE reads and shows each CDR3 protein once, DNA omitted. Listed are 250,000 to 300,000 distinct CDR3 sequences; approximately 0.39% falls within the top ten. Sequenced input: blood T cells: a sorted CD56 or NKG2C T cell subset, CD4+ or CD8+ T cells, or bulk PBMC T cells (not recorded which). Receptors originate from a man aged 18 to 30 in good health.

The CDR3 loop is CASSQGSSVVSEQFF. This chain connects TRBV4-2 to TRBJ2-1; there is no DNA to check the TCRdb D call of TRBD2. This CDR3 spans 15 amino acids. Per the germline V gene, CDR1 is LGHNA and CDR2 is YNFKEQ.

The gene calls are TRBV7-9 and TRBJ2-3; there is no DNA to check the TCRdb D call of TRBD1. This CDR3 region has 15 residues. Germline V gene data show CDR1 as SEHNR and CDR2 as FQNEAQ (reference sequence). The CDR3 sequence is CASSTLQGRPDTQYF.

The chain is built from TRBV29-1 and TRBJ2-3; the TCRdb D gene call, TRBD1, has no DNA to confirm it. This CDR3 is 13 amino acids long. The germline gives CDR1 SQVTM, CDR2 ANQGSEA. The CDR3 loop reads CSVPRDPTDTQYF.

The chain has TRBV29-1 and TRBJ2-1; lacking DNA, the TRBD1 call made by TCRdb goes unchecked. Germline V gene data show CDR1 as SQVTM and CDR2 as ANQGSEA. The CDR3 is 18 residues long. The CDR3 reads CSVEDDILSGTGGREQFF.

This chain uses TRBV7-2 with TRBJ1-2; TCRdb reports TRBD1, a call that lacks DNA to check it against. Germline V gene lookup returns CDR1 SGHTA and CDR2 FQGNSA. The CDR3 sequence is 15 residues long. The CDR3 here is CASSPPGGTNYGYTF.

The genes are TRBV6-4 and TRBJ2-1; TCRdb reports TRBD2, a call that lacks DNA to check it against. CDR1 is MRHNA, CDR2 SNTAGT, per germline. The CDR3 is 16 residues long. This chain's CDR3 is CASSRLAGEPGNEQFF.

The genes are TRBV19 and TRBJ2-5; the TCRdb D gene call, TRBD1, has no DNA to confirm it. The V gene's germline CDR1 is LNHDA and CDR2 SQIVND (reference sequence). This CDR3 is built from 15 residues. The CDR3 region is CASSISRQGIETQYF.

J is TRBJ2-2 and V is TRBV6-5. Germline V gene sequence: CDR1 MNHEY, CDR2 SVGAGI. This CDR3 is 14 amino acids long. CDR3 sequence: CASSYSFRTGELFF.

This chain joins TRBV12-3 or TRBV12-4 and TRBJ1-3. The CDR3 is 15 residues long. CDR3 loop: CASSFWAVSGNTIYF.

The CDR3 protein is CASSQGLSGRSDEQFF. The chain links TRBV3-1 to TRBJ2-1; without DNA, the TCRdb call of TRBD2 cannot be checked. The CDR3 covers 16 residues. The germline gives CDR1 LGHDT, CDR2 YNNKEL (reference sequence).

The V gene is TRBV6-5, the J gene TRBJ1-1; TCRdb's D call of TRBD1 is untestable without DNA. The CDR3 runs to 15 residues. Germline CDR1 reads MNHEY; CDR2 reads SVGAGI. The CDR3 here is CASSYSGALYGEAFF.

This sequence joins TRBV5-5 and TRBJ2-3; absent DNA, TCRdb's TRBD2 call cannot be checked. CDR3 size: 16 residues. Germline V gene lookup returns CDR1 SGHKS and CDR2 YYEKEE (reference sequence). The CDR3 sequence is CASSWTSGRGTDTQYF.